A selection of T cell receptor beta chains follows, all from one sample in a study of blood T cell repertoires in COVID-19. Only in-frame clones appear in the TCRdb table, and some are missing; sequencing was by immunoSEQ multiplex PCR. In the table there are roughly 250,000 clones, around 85% of which are singletons. The source material was peripheral blood. These receptors were obtained from a woman in her twenties or thirties with COVID-19, enrolled during active disease. Each CDR3 is given with its conserved first and last residue. A D gene is named only where the DNA matches it firmly. Not all rows give a size; the values are once, few, many and, for expanded clones, a class.

V	length	D	J	size	CDR3	DNA
TRBV24-1	13	NA	TRBJ1-1	NA	CATSASGGTEAFF	TGTGCCACCAGTGCTTCAGGTGGGACTGAAGCTTTCTTT
TRBV7-2	15	NA	TRBJ2-7	NA	CASSLAPGHTYEQYF	TGTGCCAGCAGCTTAGCGCCAGGACACACCTACGAGCAGTACTTC
TRBV11-2	14	NA	TRBJ1-1	NA	CASSLDPGNTEAFF	TGTGCCAGCAGCTTAGACCCAGGGAACACTGAAGCTTTCTTT
TRBV27	13	NA	TRBJ2-2	NA	CASSYGDTGELFF	TGTGCCAGCAGTTACGGGGACACCGGGGAGCTGTTTTTT
TRBV30	13	TRBD1	TRBJ1-4	NA	CACRTGFEEKLFF	TGTGCCTGCCGGACAGGGTTTGAGGAAAAACTGTTTTTT
TRBV18	15	NA	TRBJ1-3	NA	CASSPQGSSGNTIYF	TGTGCCAGCTCACCGCAGGGCTCCTCTGGAAACACCATATATTTT
TRBV2	13	TRBD1	TRBJ1-2	NA	CASSYTTGDGYTF	TGTGCCAGCAGCTATACCACAGGGGATGGCTACACCTTC
TRBV18	14	NA	TRBJ1-6	NA	CASSPRGSGEPLHF	TGTGCCAGCTCACCTAGGGGCTCGGGTGAACCCCTCCACTTT
TRBV5-1	17	TRBD2	TRBJ2-3	NA	CASSGTSGGLVGDTQYF	TGCGCCAGCAGCGGGACTAGCGGGGGACTCGTAGGGGATACGCAGTATTTT
TRBV18	15	NA	TRBJ2-3	NA	CASSREMKSTDTQYF	TGTGCCAGCTCCCGGGAAATGAAGTCAACAGATACGCAGTATTTT
TRBV19	15	TRBD2	TRBJ2-1	NA	CASRPLAGINNEQFF	TGTGCCAGTAGGCCACTAGCGGGGATTAACAATGAGCAGTTCTTC
TRBV5-6	16	NA	TRBJ2-7	NA	CASSLGLGFGNYEQYF	TGTGCCAGCAGCTTGGGACTAGGGTTTGGGAACTACGAGCAGTACTTC
TRBV7-6	15	NA	TRBJ2-3	NA	CASSQRGSSTDTQYF	TGTGCCAGCAGCCAACGGGGGTCTAGCACAGATACGCAGTATTTT
TRBV7-6	16	NA	TRBJ2-7	NA	CASSARRGRTGYEQYF	TGTGCCAGCAGCGCGCGCCGGGGTCGAACGGGGTACGAGCAGTACTTC
TRBV2	16	TRBD2	TRBJ2-3	NA	CASSGPLSGGAPTQYF	TGTGCCAGCAGTGGCCCCCTTAGCGGGGGGGCCCCTACGCAGTATTTT
TRBV28	16	NA	TRBJ2-1	few	CASRPLATASYNEQFF	TGTGCCAGCAGACCTCTAGCAACCGCCTCCTACAATGAGCAGTTCTTC
TRBV3-1/TRBV3-2	14	NA	TRBJ2-1	NA	CASSQDQVYNEQFF	TGTGCCAGCAGCCAAGATCAGGTTTACAATGAGCAGTTCTTC
TRBV15	16	NA	TRBJ1-1	NA	CATSRDLRVRGQEAFF	TGTGCCACCAGCAGAGATTTGAGGGTCAGGGGCCAAGAAGCTTTCTTT
TRBV6-5	16	TRBD2	TRBJ2-3	NA	CASSSGTSASTDTQYF	TGTGCCAGCAGTTCGGGAACTAGCGCTAGCACAGATACGCAGTATTTT
TRBV19	15	TRBD1	TRBJ2-7	NA	CASSWRTGPSYEQYF	TGTGCCAGTAGTTGGAGGACAGGACCCTCCTACGAGCAGTACTTC
TRBV7-9	14	NA	TRBJ1-4	once	CASRTGTSGEKLFF	TGTGCCAGCAGAACCGGGACTAGCGGAGAAAAACTGTTTTTT
TRBV18	12	NA	TRBJ2-2	NA	CASSLSTGELFF	TGTGCCAGCTCCTTATCCACCGGGGAGCTGTTTTTT
TRBV6-2/TRBV6-3	18	TRBD2	TRBJ2-3	NA	CASSYTAGGPKTTDTQYF	TGTGCCAGCAGTTACACGGCGGGGGGGCCGAAAACCACAGATACGCAGTATTTT
TRBV28	14	NA	TRBJ2-3	NA	CASSSPLSADTQYF	TGTGCCAGCAGTTCCCCCTTGTCCGCAGATACGCAGTATTTT
TRBV7-9	14	NA	TRBJ1-1	NA	CASSLVAELTEAFF	TGTGCCAGCAGCTTAGTAGCCGAGTTGACTGAAGCTTTCTTT
TRBV3-1/TRBV3-2	14	TRBD2	TRBJ2-5	NA	CASSHDPGLAAQYF	TGTGCCAGCAGCCATGACCCGGGACTAGCAGCCCAGTACTTC
TRBV27	16	TRBD1	TRBJ2-7	once	CASSLSGQGYTYEQYF	TGTGCCAGCAGTTTATCAGGACAGGGATACACCTACGAGCAGTACTTC
TRBV3-1/TRBV3-2	21	TRBD1	TRBJ2-1	NA	CASSQGRRWQGATFSYNEQFF	TGTGCCAGCAGCCAAGGCCGGAGATGGCAGGGGGCAACCTTCTCCTACAATGAGCAGTTCTTC
TRBV4-1	16	NA	TRBJ2-7	NA	CASSQDSEVGSYEQYF	TGCGCCAGCAGCCAAGATTCTGAGGTAGGCTCCTACGAGCAGTACTTC
TRBV18	15	NA	TRBJ1-1	NA	CASSPLTGHSDEAFF	TGTGCCAGCTCACCATTAACGGGACACAGTGATGAAGCTTTCTTT
TRBV29-1	14	NA	TRBJ1-1	NA	CSAVRLEQGTEAFF	TGCAGCGCCGTACGGTTGGAACAGGGCACTGAAGCTTTCTTT
TRBV19	16	TRBD2	TRBJ2-3	NA	CASSRGTSGFTDTQYF	TGTGCCAGTAGTAGAGGGACTAGCGGGTTCACAGATACGCAGTATTTT
TRBV7-8	18	NA	TRBJ1-2	NA	CASSHYFSGRHSFGGYTF	TGTGCCAGCAGTCATTACTTCTCCGGTAGACACTCTTTTGGGGGCTACACCTTC
TRBV6-1	14	TRBD1	TRBJ2-7	NA	CASSEGTGGYEQYF	TGTGCCAGCAGTGAAGGGACAGGGGGCTACGAGCAGTACTTC
TRBV5-1	14	NA	TRBJ2-5	NA	CASSFGTRKETQYF	TGCGCCAGCAGCTTCGGGACTCGTAAAGAGACCCAGTACTTC
TRBV24-1	14	TRBD1	TRBJ2-7	NA	CATSDRGRNDEQYF	TGTGCCACCAGCGACAGGGGGCGAAATGACGAGCAGTACTTC
TRBV5-4	14	NA	TRBJ1-6	NA	CASSLSGVDSPLHF	TGTGCCAGCAGCTTGTCAGGGGTTGATTCACCCCTCCACTTT
TRBV7-2	16	NA	TRBJ1-2	NA	CASSLASVGQAYGYTF	TGTGCCAGCAGCTTAGCTTCGGTGGGGCAGGCCTATGGCTACACCTTC
TRBV25-1	18	TRBD1	TRBJ1-1	NA	CASSEGDRGVFSNTEAFF	TGTGCCAGCAGTGAGGGGGACAGGGGTGTTTTTTCGAACACTGAAGCTTTCTTT
TRBV7-9	14	NA	TRBJ1-4	few	CASSAQGYNEKLFF	TGTGCCAGCAGTGCACAGGGCTATAATGAAAAACTGTTTTTT
TRBV29-1	15	NA	TRBJ2-3	NA	CSVEGGPSSTDTQYF	TGCAGCGTTGAAGGGGGGCCGAGTAGCACAGATACGCAGTATTTT
TRBV27	14	NA	TRBJ1-6	NA	CASSWTAGPSPLHF	TGTGCCAGCAGTTGGACAGCCGGGCCGTCACCCCTCCACTTT
TRBV6-5	15	NA	TRBJ1-6	NA	CATKGGGARNSPLHF	TGTGCCACCAAAGGGGGAGGGGCGAGGAATTCACCCCTCCACTTT
TRBV4-1	15	TRBD1	TRBJ1-1	once	CASSHPTGGDTEAFF	TGCGCCAGCAGCCACCCGACAGGGGGAGACACTGAAGCTTTCTTT
TRBV10-2	15	NA	TRBJ2-1	NA	CASSGERTSYNEQFF	TGCGCCAGCAGTGGCGAGCGGACCTCCTACAATGAGCAGTTCTTC
TRBV29-1	13	NA	TRBJ2-3	NA	CSVGEGVKDTQYF	TGCAGCGTTGGTGAGGGGGTGAAGGATACGCAGTATTTT
TRBV6-5	15	NA	TRBJ1-5	NA	CASSPFAGSNQPQHF	TGTGCCAGCAGCCCCTTTGCAGGTAGCAATCAGCCCCAGCATTTT
TRBV28	14	TRBD1	TRBJ2-7	NA	CASSSPGQYYEQYF	TGTGCCAGCAGTTCCCCGGGACAGTATTACGAGCAGTACTTC
TRBV27	11	NA	TRBJ2-7	NA	CASTGGYEQYF	TGTGCCAGCACGGGTGGGTACGAGCAGTACTTC